Presented here are 26 T cell receptor beta chains from one specimen sequenced in a study of blood T cell repertoires in COVID-19. The protocol was immunoSEQ multiplex PCR, while the TCRdb copy is restricted to in-frame clones and leaves out a portion. The sample includes under 450,000 clones, 89% of them seen just once. Specimen: peripheral blood. The receptors were sampled from a woman aged 40 to 50 with COVID-19, enrolled during active disease.

The chain links TRBV19 to TRBJ2-1; D gene ambiguous. Trimming took off 5 bases at V and 0 bases at J, with 17 bases between the two ends. The germline V gene has CDR1 LNHDA and CDR2 SQIVND (reference sequence). CDR3 size: 17 residues. The CDR3 sequence: CASSPRVKVHSYNEQFF. The CDR3, as DNA: TGTGCCAGTAGTCCCCGGGTCAAAGTACACTCCTACAATGAGCAGTTCTTC.

This chain links TRBV12-3 or TRBV12-4 with TRBJ1-2; no firm D call. Trimming removed 3 bases at V and 5 bases at J, with 7 bases between. This CDR3 spans 12 amino acids. CDR3 DNA sequence: TGTGCCAGCAGTTTCGGGAGGTATGGCTACACCTTC. This codes for CASSFGRYGYTF.

This clone was found a few times. The chain recombines TRBV5-5 with TRBJ2-6, with TRBD2 matching over 11 bases. The CDR3 is made up of 17 amino acids. The J segment lost 1 base and the V segment lost 4 bases, leaving 4 bases of the junction unmatched. The germline V gene encodes CDR1 SGHKS and CDR2 YYEKEE (reference sequence). The CDR3, as DNA: TGTGCCAGCAGCCCACTAGCGGGAGTTTCTGGGGCCAACGTCCTGACTTTC. Its translation is CASSPLAGVSGANVLTF.

The chain carries TRBV6-2 or TRBV6-3 and TRBJ1-5, with D possibly matching TRBD1 (5 bases). There are 14 residues in the CDR3. Deletions cut 5 bases from V and 5 bases from J, with 13 bases between. CDR1 and CDR2 from the germline V gene are MNHEY and SVGEGT. The CDR3, as DNA: TGTGCCAGCAGTCCAACAGGCATATATCAGCCCCAGCATTTT. It specifies CASSPTGIYQPQHF.

The J gene is TRBJ2-2, the V gene TRBV7-6; TRBD1 is a possible D gene (6 bases). Germline V gives CDR1 SGHVS, CDR2 FNYEAQ. V was pared by 4 bases and J by 3 bases, with 12 bases between. The CDR3 is 15 amino acids. The CDR3 here is CASSSARTDTGELFF. CDR3 DNA sequence: TGTGCCAGCAGCTCAGCCAGGACAGACACCGGGGAGCTGTTTTTT.

The chain has TRBV11-2 and TRBJ1-4; 8 nucleotides align to TRBD1. Losses at the gene ends were 4 bases for V and 0 bases for J; bases not matched to a gene: 4. This CDR3 comprises 16 residues. Germline assignment: CDR1 SGHAT and CDR2 FQNNGV. CDR3 bases: TGTGCCAGCAGCTCCACAGGGGGTCCAACTAATGAAAAACTGTTTTTT. Translating gives CASSSTGGPTNEKLFF.

The gene calls are TRBV19 and TRBJ1-5; D may be TRBD1 (6 bases). The CDR3 extends over 14 amino acids. Trimming shortened V by 4 bases and J by 1 base, and 8 bases separated the two germline ends. CDR1 is LNHDA and CDR2 is SQIVND in the germline V gene (reference sequence). CDR3 region: CASSNTGSNQPQHF. Here the CDR3 DNA reads TGTGCCAGTAGTAACACAGGGAGCAATCAGCCCCAGCATTTT. The whole variable domain, filled in from reference TRBV19 and TRBJ1-5, reads DGGITQSPKYLFRKEGQNVTLSCEQNLNHDAMYWYRQDPGQGLRLIYYSQIVNDFQKGDIAEGYSVSREKKESFPLTVTSAQKNPTAFYLCASSNTGSNQPQHFGDGTRLSIL.

The genes are TRBV24-1 and TRBJ2-3; 9 positions match TRBD2. The CDR3 loop spans 18 amino acids. CDR1 is KGHDR, CDR2 SFDVKD, per germline. Trimming cost V 5 bases and J 3 bases; bases outside gene matches: 14. The CDR3 DNA is TGTGCCACCAGTGCCGCTTGGGCGGGAGGGGGAGGGACAGATACGCAGTATTTT. Its protein is CATSAAWAGGGGTDTQYF.

The V and J genes are TRBV9 and TRBJ2-1; 8 bases are shared with TRBD2. CDR1 SGDLS and CDR2 YYNGEE come from the germline V gene. The CDR3 covers 17 residues. V lost 0 bases, J lost 9 bases, and 14 bases stayed unmatched. CDR3 sequence: CASSVDLAGGRRGEQFF. DNA for the CDR3: TGTGCCAGCAGCGTAGATCTGGCGGGGGGAAGGCGAGGTGAGCAGTTCTTC.

The chain employs TRBV7-3 and TRBJ2-3; D unclear. V shed 5 bases and J shed 2 bases, with 5 bases lying between them. Germline V gene sequence: CDR1 SGHTA, CDR2 FQGTGA. The CDR3 consists of 12 residues. The CDR3 reads CASSPNTDTQYF. The CDR3 nucleotides read TGTGCCAGCAGCCCTAACACAGATACGCAGTATTTT.

The V and J genes are TRBV25-1 and TRBJ2-3; no reliable D call. Looked up from germline, CDR1 is MGHDK and CDR2 is SYGVNS. Trimming took off 1 base at V and 3 bases at J, with 8 bases between the two ends. The CDR3 is 14 residues long. The DNA of the CDR3 is TGTGCCAGCAGTGAATTATCGCGGACAGATACGCAGTATTTT. Residues: CASSELSRTDTQYF.

The rearrangement joins TRBV7-6 to TRBJ2-7; 11 nucleotides align to TRBD2. V trimming: 0 bases; J trimming: 1 base; junction bases outside the gene matches: 5. This CDR3 comprises 17 residues. Germline CDR1 and CDR2: SGHVS and FNYEAQ. The CDR3: CASSLAELAGESYEQYF. CDR3 DNA: TGTGCCAGCAGCTTAGCCGAACTAGCGGGAGAATCCTACGAGCAGTACTTC.

The J gene is TRBJ2-3, the V gene TRBV5-6; D perhaps matches TRBD2 (6 bases). The V end lost 2 bases, the J end lost 3 bases, and 10 bases lay between the germline ends. The CDR3 loop spans 14 amino acids. Germline loops: CDR1 SGHDT, CDR2 YYEEEE. The CDR3: CASSLDRGTDTQYF. The DNA for the CDR3 is TGTGCCAGCAGCTTAGATCGGGGGACAGATACGCAGTATTTT.

A note on this clone: A much larger clonotype is one base distant, so this may be a read error. Distinct nucleotide sequences in the sample also encode this CDR3. V gene TRBV27 combines with J gene TRBJ1-1, with a weak D call TRBD1 (5 bases). V was pared by 5 bases and J by 1 base, with 8 bases between. CDR3 length equals 13 residues. The germline CDR1 and CDR2 sequences are MNHEY and SMNVEV (reference sequence). Written as DNA, the CDR3 is TGTGCCAGCAGTACCCAGGGGAACACTGAAGCTTTCTTT. Residues: CASSTQGNTEAFF.

CDR3 DNA sequence: TGTGCCAGCGGGCGACCTGGGGCCAACGTCCTGACTTTC. The encoded protein is CASGRPGANVLTF. The chain uses TRBV11-2 and TRBJ2-6; D ambiguous. Between the trimmed V and J ends, which lost 8 bases and 2 bases, there was a span of 7 bases. Looked up from germline, CDR1 is SGHAT and CDR2 is FQNNGV. The CDR3 sequence is 13 residues long.

In DNA, the CDR3 is TGTGCCAGCAGTGAAACGGGGAAACAGTACTTC. Translating it yields CASSETGKQYF. V usage is TRBV2 and J usage is TRBJ2-7; D might be TRBD2 (5 bases). Germline values: CDR1 SNHLY, CDR2 FYNNEI. The CDR3 sequence is 11 residues long. V was shortened by 2 bases and J by 10 bases, with 9 bases between the two germline ends.

The CDR3 DNA sequence: TGTGCCGAAGGGACAGGGGGGTACTATGGCTACACCTTC. As protein: CAEGTGGYYGYTF. This sequence joins TRBV7-2 and TRBJ1-2, with 11 bases lining up with TRBD1. The ends lost 11 bases at V and 3 bases at J; junction bases unmatched: 5. CDR1 SGHTA and CDR2 FQGNSA come from the germline V gene. The CDR3 is 13 amino acids.

J is TRBJ1-1 and V is TRBV6-5; possible D gene TRBD1, 5 bases. CDR1 MNHEY and CDR2 SVGAGI come from the germline V gene. Trimming took off 7 bases at V and 7 bases at J, with 13 bases between the two ends. The CDR3 has 12 residues. CDR3: CASTLDSLEAFF. The CDR3 DNA follows: TGTGCCAGCACCTTAGACAGTCTTGAAGCTTTCTTT.

This clone was seen only once. The chain carries TRBV7-2 and TRBJ1-4, with 8 bases fitting TRBD1. The V gene's germline CDR1 is SGHTA and CDR2 FQGNSA. After removal of 5 bases from V and 4 bases from J, the junction contained 6 bases not matched to a gene. The CDR3 is 15 residues long. The CDR3 DNA reads as TGTGCCAGCAGCCCGACAGGGGCGATTAATGAAAAACTGTTTTTT. Protein product: CASSPTGAINEKLFF.

J is TRBJ1-1 and V is TRBV13; D perhaps matches TRBD1 (6 bases). Trimming took off 4 bases at V and 3 bases at J, with 12 bases between the two ends. The germline gives CDR1 PRHDT, CDR2 FYEKMQ (reference sequence). This CDR3 is built from 14 residues. CDR3 sequence (DNA): TGTGCCAGCAGCTACATACAGGGTTACACTGAAGCTTTCTTT. It is translated as CASSYIQGYTEAFF. Looking up the rest from reference TRBV13 and TRBJ1-1 gives the full variable domain: AAGVIQSPRHLIKEKRETATLKCYPIPRHDTVYWYQQGPGQDPQFLISFYEKMQSDKGSIPDRFSAQQFSDYHSELNMSSLELGDSALYFCASSYIQGYTEAFFGQGTRLTVV.

This chain links TRBV7-2 with TRBJ1-5, with a weak D call TRBD1 (6 bases). Germline CDR1 reads SGHTA; CDR2 reads FQGNSA. The germline V and J ends were trimmed by 4 bases and 7 bases, with 17 bases remaining between them. This CDR3 spans 15 amino acids. CDR3 protein: CASSSVAGVWQPQHF. The CDR3 DNA sequence: TGTGCCAGCAGCTCGGTCGCAGGGGTCTGGCAGCCCCAGCATTTT. Drawing the rest from reference TRBV7-2 and TRBJ1-5, the complete variable domain is GAGVSQSPSNKVTEKGKDVELRCDPISGHTALYWYRQSLGQGLEFLIYFQGNSAPDKSGLPSDRFSAERTGGSVSTLTIQRTQQEDSAVYLCASSSVAGVWQPQHFGDGTRLSIL.

The V and J genes are TRBV28 and TRBJ2-2, with 14 bases fitting TRBD2. Germline assignment: CDR1 MDHEN and CDR2 SYDVKM. V shed 2 bases and J 4 bases; nucleotides not matched to a gene: 24. CDR3 length: 24 amino acids. CDR3 in amino acids: CASSLGGGRTSGRTVSRITGELFF. The CDR3 nucleotides are TGTGCCAGCAGTTTAGGGGGAGGGAGGACTAGCGGGAGGACCGTCTCTCGGATCACCGGGGAGCTGTTTTTT.

The rearrangement links TRBV7-2 to TRBJ1-5; the D is unclear. Germline V gene sequence: CDR1 SGHTA, CDR2 FQGNSA. Trimming shortened V by 0 bases and J by 0 bases, and 12 bases separated the two germline ends. The CDR3 runs 17 residues. The CDR3 loop reads CASSLAYSIYSNQPQHF. The CDR3 DNA sequence: TGTGCCAGCAGCTTAGCCTACAGTATTTATAGCAATCAGCCCCAGCATTTT.

The V call is TRBV5-1, the J call TRBJ2-1, with 8 bases that match TRBD2. V shed 4 bases, J shed 6 bases, and the junction held 6 bases outside the gene matches. The CDR3 runs 14 residues. Germline CDR1 reads SGHRS; CDR2 reads YFSETQ. CDR3 amino acids: CASSPGGGFNEQFF. The CDR3 DNA follows: TGCGCCAGCAGCCCTGGCGGGGGGTTCAATGAGCAGTTCTTC.

J is TRBJ1-5 and V is TRBV19; tentative D call: TRBD1 (5 bases). The CDR3 length is 16 residues. Germline V gene data show CDR1 as LNHDA and CDR2 as SQIVND (reference sequence). The V and J ends lost 5 bases and 4 bases respectively, with 18 bases between them. The CDR3 loop reads CASSLGSGDGNQPQHF. CDR3 nucleotide sequence: TGTGCCAGTAGTTTAGGGAGCGGGGACGGGAATCAGCCCCAGCATTTT. Together with reference TRBV19 and TRBJ1-5, the CDR3 gives the full variable domain: DGGITQSPKYLFRKEGQNVTLSCEQNLNHDAMYWYRQDPGQGLRLIYYSQIVNDFQKGDIAEGYSVSREKKESFPLTVTSAQKNPTAFYLCASSLGSGDGNQPQHFGDGTRLSIL.

The chain combines TRBV5-1 with TRBJ2-1, with 7 bases aligning to TRBD1. The CDR3 loop spans 13 amino acids. Germline trimming cut 0 bases from V and 15 bases from J; bases unmatched to any gene: 9. Germline V lookup: CDR1 SGHRS, CDR2 YFSETQ. CDR3 nucleotide sequence: TGCGCCAGCAGCTTGGACCCCCCGGGACAGCTGTTCTTC. The encoded protein is CASSLDPPGQLFF.